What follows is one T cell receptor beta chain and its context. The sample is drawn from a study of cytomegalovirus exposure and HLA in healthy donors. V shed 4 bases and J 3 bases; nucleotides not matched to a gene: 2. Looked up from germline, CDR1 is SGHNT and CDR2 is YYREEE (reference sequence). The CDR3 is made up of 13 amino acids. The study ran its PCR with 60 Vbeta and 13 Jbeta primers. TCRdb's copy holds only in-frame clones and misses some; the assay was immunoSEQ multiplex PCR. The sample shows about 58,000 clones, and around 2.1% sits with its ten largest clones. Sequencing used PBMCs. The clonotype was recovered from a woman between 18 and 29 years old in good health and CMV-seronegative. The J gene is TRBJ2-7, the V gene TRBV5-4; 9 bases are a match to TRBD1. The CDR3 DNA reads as TGTGCCAGCAGCAAGGGACAGGGCTACGAGCAGTACTTC. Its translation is CASSKGQGYEQYF.